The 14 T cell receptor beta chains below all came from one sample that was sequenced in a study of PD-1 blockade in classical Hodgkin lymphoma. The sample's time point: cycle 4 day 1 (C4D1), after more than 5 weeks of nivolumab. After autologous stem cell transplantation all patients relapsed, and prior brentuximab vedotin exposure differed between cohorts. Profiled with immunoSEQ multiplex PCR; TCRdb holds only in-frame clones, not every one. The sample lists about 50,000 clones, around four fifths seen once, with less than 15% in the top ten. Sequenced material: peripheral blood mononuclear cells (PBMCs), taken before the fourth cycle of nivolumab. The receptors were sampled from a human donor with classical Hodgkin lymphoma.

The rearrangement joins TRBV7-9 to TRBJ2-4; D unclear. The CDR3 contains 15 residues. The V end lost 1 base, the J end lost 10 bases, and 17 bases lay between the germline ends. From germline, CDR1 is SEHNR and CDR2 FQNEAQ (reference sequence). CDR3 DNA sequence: TGTGCCAGCAGCTTAGATATTGTGACGGTCGGGATTCAGTACTTC. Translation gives CASSLDIVTVGIQYF. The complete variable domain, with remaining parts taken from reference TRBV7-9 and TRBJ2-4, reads DTGVSQNPRHKITKRGQNVTFRCDPISEHNRLYWYRQTLGQGPEFLTYFQNEAQLEKSRLLSDRFSAERPKGSFSTLEIQRTEQGDSAMYLCASSLDIVTVGIQYFGAGTRLSVL.

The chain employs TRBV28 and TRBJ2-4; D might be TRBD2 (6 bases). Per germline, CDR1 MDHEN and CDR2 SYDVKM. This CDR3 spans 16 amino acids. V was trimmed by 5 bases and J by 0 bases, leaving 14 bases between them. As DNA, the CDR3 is TGTGCCAGCAGTCCTCGGGACTTTCGAGCCAAAAACATTCAGTACTTC. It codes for CASSPRDFRAKNIQYF.

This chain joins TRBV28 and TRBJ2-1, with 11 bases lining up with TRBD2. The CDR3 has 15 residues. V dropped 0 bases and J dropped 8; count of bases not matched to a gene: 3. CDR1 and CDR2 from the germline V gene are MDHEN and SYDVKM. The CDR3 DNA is TGTGCCAGCAGTTTATGGCTAGCGGGGGGTCATGAGCAGTTCTTC. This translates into CASSLWLAGGHEQFF. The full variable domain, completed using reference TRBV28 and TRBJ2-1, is DVKVTQSSRYLVKRTGEKVFLECVQDMDHENMFWYRQDPGLGLRLIYFSYDVKMKEKGDIPEGYSVSREKKERFSLILESASTNQTSMYLCASSLWLAGGHEQFFGPGTRLTVL.

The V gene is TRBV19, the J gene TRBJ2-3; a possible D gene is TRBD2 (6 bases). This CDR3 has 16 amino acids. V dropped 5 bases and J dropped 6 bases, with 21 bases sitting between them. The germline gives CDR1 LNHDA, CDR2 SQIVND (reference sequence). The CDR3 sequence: CASSPPQRFREDTQYF. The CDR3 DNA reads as TGTGCCAGTAGTCCACCACAGAGGTTCCGGGAGGATACGCAGTATTTT.

In nucleotides, the CDR3 is TGTGCCAGCAGTGGCGGACAGGAATTGAACACTGAAGCTTTCTTT. Protein: CASSGGQELNTEAFF. This rearrangement joins TRBV25-1 to TRBJ1-1, with TRBD1 identical over 7 bases. The CDR3 runs 15 residues. Germline CDR1 reads MGHDK; CDR2 reads SYGVNS. V was pared by 4 bases and J by 0 bases, with 5 bases of the junction left unmatched.

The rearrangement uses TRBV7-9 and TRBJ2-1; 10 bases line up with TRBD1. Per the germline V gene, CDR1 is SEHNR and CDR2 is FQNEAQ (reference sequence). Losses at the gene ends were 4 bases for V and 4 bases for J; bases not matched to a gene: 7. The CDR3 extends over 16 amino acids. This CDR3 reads CASSSAPGQGYNEQFF. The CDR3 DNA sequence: TGTGCCAGCAGCTCCGCCCCGGGACAGGGGTACAATGAGCAGTTCTTC.

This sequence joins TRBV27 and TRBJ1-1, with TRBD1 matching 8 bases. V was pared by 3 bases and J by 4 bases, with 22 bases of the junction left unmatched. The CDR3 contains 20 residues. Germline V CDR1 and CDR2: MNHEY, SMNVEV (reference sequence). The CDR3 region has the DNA TGTGCCAGCAGTTTTAACCCTGGTCAGGGGGCATTTTATCGTTGCACTGAAGCTTTCTTT. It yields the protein CASSFNPGQGAFYRCTEAFF.

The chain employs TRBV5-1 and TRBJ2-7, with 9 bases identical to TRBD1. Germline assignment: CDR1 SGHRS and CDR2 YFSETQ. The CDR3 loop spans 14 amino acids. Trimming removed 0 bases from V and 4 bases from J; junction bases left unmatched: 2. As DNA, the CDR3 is TGCGCCAGCAGCTTGGGACAGGGGGGGTACGAGCAGTACTTC. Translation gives CASSLGQGGYEQYF. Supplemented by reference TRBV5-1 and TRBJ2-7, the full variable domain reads KAGVTQTPRYLIKTRGQQVTLSCSPISGHRSVSWYQQTPGQGLQFLFEYFSETQRNKGNFPGRFSGRQFSNSRSEMNVSTLELGDSALYLCASSLGQGGYEQYFGPGTRLTVT.

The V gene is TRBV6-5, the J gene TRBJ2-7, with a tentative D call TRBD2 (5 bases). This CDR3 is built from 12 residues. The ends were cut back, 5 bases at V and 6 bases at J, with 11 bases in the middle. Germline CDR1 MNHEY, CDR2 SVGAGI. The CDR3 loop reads CASSQDWGEQYF. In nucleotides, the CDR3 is TGTGCCAGCAGTCAGGACTGGGGCGAGCAGTACTTC.

The CDR3 reads CASSETSGDTGELFF. The CDR3 coding sequence is TGTGCCAGCAGTGAAACTAGCGGAGACACCGGGGAGCTGTTTTTT. The rearrangement links TRBV6-4 to TRBJ2-2, with 8 bases identical to TRBD2. CDR1 is MRHNA and CDR2 is SNTAGT in the germline V gene. CDR3 size: 15 residues. Losses at the gene ends were 3 bases for V and 3 bases for J; bases not matched to a gene: 3.

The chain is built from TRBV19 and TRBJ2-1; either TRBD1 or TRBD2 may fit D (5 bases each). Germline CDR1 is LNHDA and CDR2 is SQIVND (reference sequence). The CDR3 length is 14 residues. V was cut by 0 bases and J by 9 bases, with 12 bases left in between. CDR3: CASSIEVGAAEQFF. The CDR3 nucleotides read TGTGCCAGTAGTATAGAGGTCGGGGCAGCTGAGCAGTTCTTC.

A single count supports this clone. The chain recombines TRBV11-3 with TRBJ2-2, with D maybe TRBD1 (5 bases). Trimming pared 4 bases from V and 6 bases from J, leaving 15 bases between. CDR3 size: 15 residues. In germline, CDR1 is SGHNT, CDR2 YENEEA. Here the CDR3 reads CASSSSGYRPGELFF. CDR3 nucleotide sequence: TGTGCCAGCAGCTCTTCAGGGTACCGACCCGGGGAGCTGTTTTTT.

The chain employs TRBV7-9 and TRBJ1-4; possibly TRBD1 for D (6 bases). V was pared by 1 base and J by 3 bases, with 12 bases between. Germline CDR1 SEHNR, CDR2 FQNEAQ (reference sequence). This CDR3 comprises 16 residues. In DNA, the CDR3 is TGTGCCAGCAGCTTAGTCAGGGGAGTCGCTAATGAAAAACTGTTTTTT. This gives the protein CASSLVRGVANEKLFF.

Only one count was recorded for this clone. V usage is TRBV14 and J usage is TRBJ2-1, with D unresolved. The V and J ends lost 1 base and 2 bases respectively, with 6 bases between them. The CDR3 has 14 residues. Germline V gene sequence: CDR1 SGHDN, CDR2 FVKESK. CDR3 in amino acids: CASSQGLAYNEQFF. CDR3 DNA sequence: TGTGCCAGCAGCCAAGGGTTAGCCTACAATGAGCAGTTCTTC.